This is a list of T cell receptor beta chains from one sample in a study of blood T cell repertoires in COVID-19. The method was immunoSEQ multiplex PCR; TCRdb's version includes in-frame clones alone and lacks a portion of them. The sample holds 180,000 or so clones, around 90% seen once. The specimen sequenced was peripheral blood. These receptor sequences come from a middle-aged man with acute or convalescent COVID-19. CDR3s include the opening cysteine and the closing phenylalanine or tryptophan. Fields, in order: clone size, J gene, D gene, V gene, CDR3 DNA, CDR3 protein. A D gene is named only where the DNA matches it firmly. Not all rows give a size; the values are once, few, many and, for expanded clones, a class.

clone size: .
J gene: TRBJ1-5
D gene: .
V gene: TRBV19
CDR3 DNA: TGTGCCAGTAGTATGGGAGGGAAGGCTCAGCCCCAGCATTTT
CDR3 protein: CASSMGGKAQPQHF

clone size: .
J gene: TRBJ2-5
D gene: .
V gene: TRBV2
CDR3 DNA: TGTGCCAGCAGGGGGGAACGGACAGTCCAAGAGACCCAGTACTTC
CDR3 protein: CASRGERTVQETQYF

clone size: .
J gene: TRBJ1-5
D gene: TRBD1
V gene: TRBV15
CDR3 DNA: TGTGCCACCAGCAGAGAGGGACAGAATCAGCCCCAGCATTTT
CDR3 protein: CATSREGQNQPQHF

clone size: .
J gene: TRBJ1-4
D gene: .
V gene: TRBV5-1
CDR3 DNA: TGCGCCAGCAGCTTGGATTTACCGGTTCCACTGTTTTTT
CDR3 protein: CASSLDLPVPLFF

clone size: .
J gene: TRBJ1-2
D gene: TRBD1
V gene: TRBV5-4
CDR3 DNA: TGTGCCAGCAGCTCCCGGACAGGGTCCTATGGCTACACCTTC
CDR3 protein: CASSSRTGSYGYTF

clone size: .
J gene: TRBJ1-2
D gene: TRBD1
V gene: TRBV12-3/TRBV12-4
CDR3 DNA: TGTGCCAGCAGCCTGACAGGGGTTTCTGGCTACACCTTC
CDR3 protein: CASSLTGVSGYTF

clone size: .
J gene: TRBJ1-5
D gene: TRBD1
V gene: TRBV6-5
CDR3 DNA: TGTGCCAGCAGTTACTCGCAGGGGGCAGTTCAGCCCCAGCATTTT
CDR3 protein: CASSYSQGAVQPQHF

clone size: .
J gene: TRBJ2-6
D gene: .
V gene: TRBV19
CDR3 DNA: TGTGCCACCCGGCGGGCAGGGGCAACCTCTGGGGCCAACGTCCTGACTTTC
CDR3 protein: CATRRAGATSGANVLTF

clone size: .
J gene: TRBJ1-4
D gene: .
V gene: TRBV7-2
CDR3 DNA: TGTGCCAGCAGGCGGCAGTCGGGGATCAATGAAAAACTGTTTTTT
CDR3 protein: CASRRQSGINEKLFF

clone size: .
J gene: TRBJ1-4
D gene: .
V gene: TRBV18
CDR3 DNA: TGTGCCAGCTCACCGTCGGCGGGAACAAATGAAAAACTGTTTTTT
CDR3 protein: CASSPSAGTNEKLFF

clone size: .
J gene: TRBJ1-1
D gene: TRBD1
V gene: TRBV29-1
CDR3 DNA: TGCAGCGTTGAGACAGGGGGGAACACTGAAGCTTTCTTT
CDR3 protein: CSVETGGNTEAFF

clone size: .
J gene: TRBJ1-6
D gene: .
V gene: TRBV4-2
CDR3 DNA: TGTGCCAGCAGCCAAGATCAAGCGGATAATTCACCCCTCCACTTT
CDR3 protein: CASSQDQADNSPLHF

clone size: .
J gene: TRBJ1-1
D gene: .
V gene: TRBV30
CDR3 DNA: TGTGCCTGGACCCCCCCTCCAGGCCTGAACACTGAAGCTTTCTTT
CDR3 protein: CAWTPPPGLNTEAFF

clone size: .
J gene: TRBJ1-2
D gene: TRBD1
V gene: TRBV7-9
CDR3 DNA: TGTGCCAGCAGCTTAGATCAGGGGGCAAATAGGGGCTACACCTTC
CDR3 protein: CASSLDQGANRGYTF

clone size: few
J gene: TRBJ1-2
D gene: TRBD1
V gene: TRBV5-6
CDR3 DNA: TGTGCCAGCAGCTTCGACAGGGGAGTCTACACCTTC
CDR3 protein: CASSFDRGVYTF

clone size: .
J gene: TRBJ1-1
D gene: .
V gene: TRBV19
CDR3 DNA: TGTGCCAGTAGTATGAGTCATCTGAACACTGAAGCTTTCTTT
CDR3 protein: CASSMSHLNTEAFF

clone size: .
J gene: TRBJ1-2
D gene: .
V gene: TRBV28
CDR3 DNA: TGTGCCAGCGACTCATACCTTAACTATGGCTACACCTTC
CDR3 protein: CASDSYLNYGYTF

clone size: .
J gene: TRBJ2-2
D gene: .
V gene: TRBV5-5
CDR3 DNA: TGTGCCAGCAGCTTCCTCCCGACGGGCGGGGCCGGGGAGCTGTTTTTT
CDR3 protein: CASSFLPTGGAGELFF

clone size: .
J gene: TRBJ1-5
D gene: .
V gene: TRBV7-9
CDR3 DNA: TGTGCCAGCAGCTTGACAGAGATTACTGGGTCGTCACCCCAGCATTTT
CDR3 protein: CASSLTEITGSSPQHF

clone size: .
J gene: TRBJ2-2
D gene: .
V gene: TRBV4-1
CDR3 DNA: TGCGCCAGCAGCCTCGCGGGAATGAACACCGGGGAGCTGTTTTTT
CDR3 protein: CASSLAGMNTGELFF

clone size: .
J gene: TRBJ2-7
D gene: .
V gene: TRBV2
CDR3 DNA: TGTGCCAGCTCGGGTTTCGACGAGCAGTACTTC
CDR3 protein: CASSGFDEQYF

clone size: .
J gene: TRBJ2-2
D gene: TRBD2
V gene: TRBV9
CDR3 DNA: TGTGCCAGCAGCGGAAGACTAGCGGGGGGCGTATTCACCGGGGAGCTGTTTTTT
CDR3 protein: CASSGRLAGGVFTGELFF

clone size: few
J gene: TRBJ1-2
D gene: .
V gene: TRBV5-1
CDR3 DNA: TGCGCCAGCAGCTTGTCAGTGACCAAGGGGATGACGTCCGATGGCTACACCTTC
CDR3 protein: CASSLSVTKGMTSDGYTF

clone size: few
J gene: TRBJ2-6
D gene: .
V gene: TRBV5-1
CDR3 DNA: TGCGCCAGCAGCTTGGTAACGGGTCCCTCCTCTGGGGCCAACGTCCTGACTTTC
CDR3 protein: CASSLVTGPSSGANVLTF

clone size: .
J gene: TRBJ2-7
D gene: TRBD1
V gene: TRBV5-5
CDR3 DNA: TGTGCCAGCAGCTTGGGCGTCAGGGGGCTCAGCTACGAGCAGTACTTC
CDR3 protein: CASSLGVRGLSYEQYF

clone size: .
J gene: TRBJ2-1
D gene: TRBD2
V gene: TRBV4-3
CDR3 DNA: TGCGCCAGCAGCCAAGGGAAGGCGGGGGGGCATTGGGATGAGCAGTTCTTC
CDR3 protein: CASSQGKAGGHWDEQFF

clone size: .
J gene: TRBJ2-2
D gene: TRBD1
V gene: TRBV2
CDR3 DNA: TGTGCCAGCACCATAGGGACAGGGAGGACCGGGGAGCTGTTTTTT
CDR3 protein: CASTIGTGRTGELFF

clone size: .
J gene: TRBJ1-5
D gene: .
V gene: TRBV19
CDR3 DNA: TGTGCCAGTAGTATTTCCCAGGGCGGGAGTCAGCCCCAGCATTTT
CDR3 protein: CASSISQGGSQPQHF

clone size: .
J gene: TRBJ2-3
D gene: .
V gene: TRBV18
CDR3 DNA: TGTGCCAGCTCACCACTCACGGACAAACTTTCCACAGATACGCAGTATTTT
CDR3 protein: CASSPLTDKLSTDTQYF

clone size: .
J gene: TRBJ2-7
D gene: TRBD1
V gene: TRBV10-1
CDR3 DNA: TGCGCCAGCAGTGGACAGGGGATGTCCTACGAGCAGTACTTC
CDR3 protein: CASSGQGMSYEQYF

clone size: .
J gene: TRBJ1-4
D gene: TRBD1
V gene: TRBV5-6
CDR3 DNA: TGTGCCAGCAGCTCGGGACAGGGTATAAATGAAAAACTGTTTTTT
CDR3 protein: CASSSGQGINEKLFF

clone size: once
J gene: TRBJ1-2
D gene: TRBD1
V gene: TRBV29-1
CDR3 DNA: TGCAGCGTTGTTAGGGGACAGGGCATCTATGGCTACACCTTC
CDR3 protein: CSVVRGQGIYGYTF

clone size: .
J gene: TRBJ2-3
D gene: .
V gene: TRBV7-9
CDR3 DNA: TGTGCCAGCAGCTTAGATGGCCCCTTGCCCCTCACAGATACGCAGTATTTT
CDR3 protein: CASSLDGPLPLTDTQYF

clone size: .
J gene: TRBJ1-5
D gene: TRBD1
V gene: TRBV19
CDR3 DNA: TGTGCCAGTAGTTGGACAGGGAGCCGGGGGCAGCCCCAGCATTTT
CDR3 protein: CASSWTGSRGQPQHF

clone size: .
J gene: TRBJ2-7
D gene: TRBD1
V gene: TRBV27
CDR3 DNA: TGTGCCAGCAGTATCCGGGACAGGGAAGGTACCTACGAGCAGTACTTC
CDR3 protein: CASSIRDREGTYEQYF

clone size: .
J gene: TRBJ2-3
D gene: TRBD2
V gene: TRBV7-2
CDR3 DNA: TGTGCCAGCAGCCTCCAGAGCGGGGGGGCCGGGTCTGATACGCAGTATTTT
CDR3 protein: CASSLQSGGAGSDTQYF

clone size: .
J gene: TRBJ2-5
D gene: .
V gene: TRBV18
CDR3 DNA: TGTGCCAGCTCACCGGGACACCCTGAGACCCAGTACTTC
CDR3 protein: CASSPGHPETQYF

clone size: .
J gene: TRBJ1-2
D gene: TRBD1
V gene: TRBV30
CDR3 DNA: TGTGCCTGGATTCGGACAGGGCTCAACTATGGCTACACCTTC
CDR3 protein: CAWIRTGLNYGYTF

clone size: .
J gene: TRBJ1-2
D gene: .
V gene: TRBV18
CDR3 DNA: TGTGCCAGCTCACCACCGTCAGGAGGGACCTATGGCTACACCTTC
CDR3 protein: CASSPPSGGTYGYTF

clone size: .
J gene: TRBJ1-1
D gene: .
V gene: TRBV7-9
CDR3 DNA: TGTGCCAGCAGCTTAGAAGGCCGGGGTGAAGCTTTCTTT
CDR3 protein: CASSLEGRGEAFF

clone size: once
J gene: TRBJ1-1
D gene: TRBD1
V gene: TRBV18
CDR3 DNA: TGTGCCAGCTCACCAGGACAGGGAGGGAACACTGAAGCTTTCTTT
CDR3 protein: CASSPGQGGNTEAFF

clone size: .
J gene: TRBJ1-1
D gene: .
V gene: TRBV25-1
CDR3 DNA: TGTGCCAGCAGCCACACACAGGGAGGGGACACTGAAGCTTTCTTT
CDR3 protein: CASSHTQGGDTEAFF

clone size: .
J gene: TRBJ2-5
D gene: .
V gene: TRBV30
CDR3 DNA: TGTGCCTGGAGTGGGACTACACAAGAGACCCAGTACTTC
CDR3 protein: CAWSGTTQETQYF

clone size: once
J gene: TRBJ2-3
D gene: .
V gene: TRBV21-1
CDR3 DNA: TGTGCCAGCAGCACCTCGACTAGCGGGGGAAGCACAGATACGCAGTATTTT
CDR3 protein: CASSTSTSGGSTDTQYF

clone size: .
J gene: TRBJ2-3
D gene: TRBD1
V gene: TRBV12-5
CDR3 DNA: TGTGCTAGTGGGTGGACAGGCGCAGATACGCAGTATTTT
CDR3 protein: CASGWTGADTQYF

clone size: .
J gene: TRBJ2-2
D gene: TRBD2
V gene: TRBV6-6
CDR3 DNA: TGTGCCAGCAGACCCCAGCGGGGAGTTAACACCGGGGAGCTGTTTTTT
CDR3 protein: CASRPQRGVNTGELFF

clone size: .
J gene: TRBJ2-7
D gene: TRBD2
V gene: TRBV5-4
CDR3 DNA: TGTGCCAGCAGCCCTTACCTTACTAGCGGGGGGGCCTACGAGCAGTACTTC
CDR3 protein: CASSPYLTSGGAYEQYF

clone size: .
J gene: TRBJ2-7
D gene: TRBD1
V gene: TRBV6-5
CDR3 DNA: TGTGCCAGCAGTTACGAGGGGGCGTACGAGCAGTACTTC
CDR3 protein: CASSYEGAYEQYF

clone size: .
J gene: TRBJ1-2
D gene: .
V gene: TRBV19
CDR3 DNA: TGTGCCAGTAGAGGACAACTCGAGCAAGGCTACACCTTC
CDR3 protein: CASRGQLEQGYTF

clone size: .
J gene: TRBJ1-1
D gene: TRBD1
V gene: TRBV5-4
CDR3 DNA: TGTGCCAGCAGCTTAGGGGGACAGGGTCCCAACACTGAAGCTTTCTTT
CDR3 protein: CASSLGGQGPNTEAFF

clone size: .
J gene: TRBJ2-1
D gene: .
V gene: TRBV5-8
CDR3 DNA: TGTGCCAGCAGTTCCCCTAGCTCCTACAATGAGCAGTTCTTC
CDR3 protein: CASSSPSSYNEQFF

clone size: once
J gene: TRBJ1-3
D gene: .
V gene: TRBV5-1
CDR3 DNA: TGCGCCAGCAGCGTAGTTGGAGGCTCTGGAAACACCATATATTTT
CDR3 protein: CASSVVGGSGNTIYF

clone size: .
J gene: TRBJ2-1
D gene: .
V gene: TRBV18
CDR3 DNA: TGTGCCAGCTCACCCACAGGTTCCTACAATGAGCAGTTCTTC
CDR3 protein: CASSPTGSYNEQFF

clone size: .
J gene: TRBJ2-2
D gene: .
V gene: TRBV5-1
CDR3 DNA: TGCGCCAGCAGCTGGGACATTACTACCGGGGAGCTGTTTTTT
CDR3 protein: CASSWDITTGELFF

clone size: .
J gene: TRBJ2-6
D gene: .
V gene: TRBV3-1/TRBV3-2
CDR3 DNA: TGTGCCAGCAGCTACCTGCTTCGGGGAGTTGGGGCCAACGTCCTGACTTTC
CDR3 protein: CASSYLLRGVGANVLTF